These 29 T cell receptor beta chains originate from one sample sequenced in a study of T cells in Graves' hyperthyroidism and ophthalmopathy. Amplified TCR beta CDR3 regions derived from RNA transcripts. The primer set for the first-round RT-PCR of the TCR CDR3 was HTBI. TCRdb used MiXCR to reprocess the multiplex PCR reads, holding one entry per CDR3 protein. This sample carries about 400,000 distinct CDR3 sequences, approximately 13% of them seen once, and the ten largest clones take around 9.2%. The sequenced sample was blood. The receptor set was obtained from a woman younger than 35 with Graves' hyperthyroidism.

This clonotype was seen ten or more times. CDR3 sequence reads: CASSFPRLVRWSYNEQFF. DNA for the CDR3: TGTGCCAGCAGCTTTCCCCGACTAGTCAGGTGGTCCTACAATGAGCAGTTCTTC. The rearrangement links TRBV11-2 to TRBJ2-1; D is possibly TRBD2 (6 bases). Germline V lookup: CDR1 SGHAT, CDR2 FQNNGV. Trimming stripped 3 bases from V and 1 base from J, with 19 bases between. This CDR3 comprises 18 residues.

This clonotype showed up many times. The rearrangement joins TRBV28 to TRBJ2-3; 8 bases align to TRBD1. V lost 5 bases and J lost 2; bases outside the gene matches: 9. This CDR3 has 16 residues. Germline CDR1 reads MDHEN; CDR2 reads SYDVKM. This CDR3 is CASSHAGQGNTDTQYF. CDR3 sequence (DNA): TGTGCCAGCAGTCATGCCGGACAGGGTAACACAGATACGCAGTATTTT. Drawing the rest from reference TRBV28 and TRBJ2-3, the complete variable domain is DVKVTQSSRYLVKRTGEKVFLECVQDMDHENMFWYRQDPGLGLRLIYFSYDVKMKEKGDIPEGYSVSREKKERFSLILESASTNQTSMYLCASSHAGQGNTDTQYFGPGTRLTVL.

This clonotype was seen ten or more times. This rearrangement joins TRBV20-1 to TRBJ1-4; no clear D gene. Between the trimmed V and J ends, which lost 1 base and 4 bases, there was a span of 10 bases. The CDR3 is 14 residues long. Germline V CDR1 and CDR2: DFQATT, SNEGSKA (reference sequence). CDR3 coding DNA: TGCAGTGCTAGAGTTACTCAGAATAATGAAAAACTGTTTTTT. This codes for CSARVTQNNEKLFF.

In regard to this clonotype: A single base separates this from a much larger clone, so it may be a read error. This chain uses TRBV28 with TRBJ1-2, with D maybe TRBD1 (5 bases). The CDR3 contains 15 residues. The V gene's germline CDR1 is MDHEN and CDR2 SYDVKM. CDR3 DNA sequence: TGTGTCAGCAGTTTAAACACAGTGGGGGGCTATGGCTACACCTTC. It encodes CVSSLNTVGGYGYTF.

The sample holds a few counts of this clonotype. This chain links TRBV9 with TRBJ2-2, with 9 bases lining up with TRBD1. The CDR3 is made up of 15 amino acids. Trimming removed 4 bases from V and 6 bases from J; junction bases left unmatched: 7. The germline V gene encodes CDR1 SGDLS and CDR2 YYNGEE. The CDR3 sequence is CASSPQDRGPGELFF. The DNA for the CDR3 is TGTGCCAGCAGCCCTCAGGACAGGGGACCCGGGGAGCTGTTTTTT.

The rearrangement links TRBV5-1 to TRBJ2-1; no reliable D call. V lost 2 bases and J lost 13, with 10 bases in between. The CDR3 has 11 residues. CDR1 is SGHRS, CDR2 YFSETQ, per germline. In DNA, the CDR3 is TGCGCCAGCAGCTTCGGCGCGGCCCAGTTCTTC. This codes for CASSFGAAQFF.

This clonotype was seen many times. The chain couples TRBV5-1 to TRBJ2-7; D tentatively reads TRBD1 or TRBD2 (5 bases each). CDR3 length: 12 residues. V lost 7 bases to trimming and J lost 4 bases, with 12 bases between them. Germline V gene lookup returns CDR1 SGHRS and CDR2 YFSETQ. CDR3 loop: CASRDGQYEQYF. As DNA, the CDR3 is TGCGCCAGCCGGGACGGTCAGTACGAGCAGTACTTC. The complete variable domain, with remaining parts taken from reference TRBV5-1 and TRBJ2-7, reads KAGVTQTPRYLIKTRGQQVTLSCSPISGHRSVSWYQQTPGQGLQFLFEYFSETQRNKGNFPGRFSGRQFSNSRSEMNVSTLELGDSALYLCASRDGQYEQYFGPGTRLTVT.

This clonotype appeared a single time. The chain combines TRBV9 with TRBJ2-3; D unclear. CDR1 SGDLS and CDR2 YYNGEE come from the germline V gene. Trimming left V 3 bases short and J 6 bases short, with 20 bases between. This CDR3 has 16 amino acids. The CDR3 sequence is CASSASPGEVVDTQYF. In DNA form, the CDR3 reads TGTGCCAGCAGCGCGAGCCCCGGAGAAGTCGTTGATACGCAGTATTTT.

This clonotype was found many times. CDR3 sequence (DNA): TGTGCCAGCAGTGGAGACAGACATCTCATCTATGGCTACACCTTC. Protein: CASSGDRHLIYGYTF. The V and J genes are TRBV2 and TRBJ1-2; tentatively, D is TRBD1 (5 bases). The CDR3 length is 15 residues. The V end lost 4 bases, the J end lost 4 bases, and 16 bases lay between the germline ends. The germline CDR1 and CDR2 sequences are SNHLY and FYNNEI.

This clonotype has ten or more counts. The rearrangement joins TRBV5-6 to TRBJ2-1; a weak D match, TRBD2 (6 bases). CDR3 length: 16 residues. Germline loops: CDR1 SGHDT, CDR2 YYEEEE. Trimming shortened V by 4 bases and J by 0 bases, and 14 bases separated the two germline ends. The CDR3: CASSGTPSVSYNEQFF. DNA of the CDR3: TGTGCCAGCAGCGGGACCCCTAGCGTCTCCTACAATGAGCAGTTCTTC.

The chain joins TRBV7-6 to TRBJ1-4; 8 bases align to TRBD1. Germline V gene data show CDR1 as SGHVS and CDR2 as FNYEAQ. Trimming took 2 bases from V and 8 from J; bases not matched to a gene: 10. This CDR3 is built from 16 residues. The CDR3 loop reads CASSLRTGRVREKLFF. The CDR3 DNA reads TGTGCCAGCAGCTTAAGGACAGGGAGGGTCAGGGAAAAACTGTTTTTT. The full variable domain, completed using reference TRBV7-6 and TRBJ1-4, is GAGVSQSPRYKVTKRGQDVALRCDPISGHVSLYWYRQALGQGPEFLTYFNYEAQQDKSGLPNDRFSAERPEGSISTLTIQRTEQRDSAMYRCASSLRTGRVREKLFFGSGTQLSVL.

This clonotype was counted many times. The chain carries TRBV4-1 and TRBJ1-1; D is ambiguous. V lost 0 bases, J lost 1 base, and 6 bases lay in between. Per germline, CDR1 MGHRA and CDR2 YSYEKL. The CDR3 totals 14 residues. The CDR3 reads CASSQELGNTEAFF. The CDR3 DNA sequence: TGCGCCAGCAGCCAAGAATTAGGGAACACTGAAGCTTTCTTT.

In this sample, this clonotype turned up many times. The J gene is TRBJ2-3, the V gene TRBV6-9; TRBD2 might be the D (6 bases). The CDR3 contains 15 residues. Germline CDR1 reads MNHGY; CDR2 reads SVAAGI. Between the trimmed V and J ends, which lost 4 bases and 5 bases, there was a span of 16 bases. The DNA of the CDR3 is TGTGCCAGCAGTTCCTCACTAGCCGTAGGAGATACGCAGTATTTT. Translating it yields CASSSSLAVGDTQYF.

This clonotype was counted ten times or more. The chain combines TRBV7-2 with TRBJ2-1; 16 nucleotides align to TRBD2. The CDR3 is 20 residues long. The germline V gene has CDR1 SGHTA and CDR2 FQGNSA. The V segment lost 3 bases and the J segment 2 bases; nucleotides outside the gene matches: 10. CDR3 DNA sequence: TGTGCCAGCAGCTTCCCTACAACCGGGACTAGCGGGAGGGCCTACAATGAGCAGTTCTTC. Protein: CASSFPTTGTSGRAYNEQFF.

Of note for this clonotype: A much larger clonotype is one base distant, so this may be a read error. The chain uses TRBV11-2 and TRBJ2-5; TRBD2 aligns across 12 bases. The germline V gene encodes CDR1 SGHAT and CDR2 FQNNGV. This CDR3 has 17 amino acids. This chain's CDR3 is CASSLVLAGGPGETQHF. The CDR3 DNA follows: TGTGCCAGCAGCTTAGTGCTAGCGGGAGGGCCGGGGGAGACCCAGCACTTC.

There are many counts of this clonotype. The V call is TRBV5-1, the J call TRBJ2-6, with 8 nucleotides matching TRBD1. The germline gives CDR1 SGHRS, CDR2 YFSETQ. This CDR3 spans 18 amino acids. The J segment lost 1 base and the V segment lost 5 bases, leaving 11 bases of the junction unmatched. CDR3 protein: CASSRQGASISGANVLTF. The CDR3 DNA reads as TGCGCCAGCAGTAGGCAGGGGGCCTCTATATCTGGGGCCAACGTCCTGACTTTC. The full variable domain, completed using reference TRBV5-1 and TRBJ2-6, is KAGVTQTPRYLIKTRGQQVTLSCSPISGHRSVSWYQQTPGQGLQFLFEYFSETQRNKGNFPGRFSGRQFSNSRSEMNVSTLELGDSALYLCASSRQGASISGANVLTFGAGSRLTVL.

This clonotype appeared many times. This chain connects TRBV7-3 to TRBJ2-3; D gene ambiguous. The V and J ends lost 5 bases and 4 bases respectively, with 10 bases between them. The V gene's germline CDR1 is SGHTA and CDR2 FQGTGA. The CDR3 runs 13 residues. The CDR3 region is CASSQIAADTQYF. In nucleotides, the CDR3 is TGTGCCAGCAGCCAGATAGCAGCAGATACGCAGTATTTT.

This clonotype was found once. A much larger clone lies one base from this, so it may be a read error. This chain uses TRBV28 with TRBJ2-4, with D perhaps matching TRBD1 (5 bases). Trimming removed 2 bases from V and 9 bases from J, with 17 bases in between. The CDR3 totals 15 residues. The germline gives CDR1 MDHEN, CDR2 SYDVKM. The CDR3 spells CASSLGQGSRFIQYF. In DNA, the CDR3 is TGTGCCAGCAGTTTAGGTCAGGGTAGCAGGTTCATTCAGTACTTC.

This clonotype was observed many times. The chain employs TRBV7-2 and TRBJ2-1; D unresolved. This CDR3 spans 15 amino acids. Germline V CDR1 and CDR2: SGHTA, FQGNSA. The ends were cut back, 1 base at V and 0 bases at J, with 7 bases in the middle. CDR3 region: CASSLVGSSYNEQFF. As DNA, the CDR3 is TGTGCCAGCAGCTTAGTCGGTAGCTCCTACAATGAGCAGTTCTTC.

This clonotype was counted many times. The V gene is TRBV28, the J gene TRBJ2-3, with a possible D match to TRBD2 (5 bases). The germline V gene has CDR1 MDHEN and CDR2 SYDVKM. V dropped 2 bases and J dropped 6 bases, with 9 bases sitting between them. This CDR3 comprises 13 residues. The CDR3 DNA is TGTGCCAGCAGTTTACTAGCCCGGGATACGCAGTATTTT. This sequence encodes CASSLLARDTQYF.

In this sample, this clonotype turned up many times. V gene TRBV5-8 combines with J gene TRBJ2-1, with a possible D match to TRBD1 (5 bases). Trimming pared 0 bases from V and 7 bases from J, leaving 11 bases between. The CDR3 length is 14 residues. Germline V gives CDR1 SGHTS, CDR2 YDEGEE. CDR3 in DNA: TGTGCCAGCAGCTTGGGGGTTGGGGCGAATGAGCAGTTCTTC. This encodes CASSLGVGANEQFF.

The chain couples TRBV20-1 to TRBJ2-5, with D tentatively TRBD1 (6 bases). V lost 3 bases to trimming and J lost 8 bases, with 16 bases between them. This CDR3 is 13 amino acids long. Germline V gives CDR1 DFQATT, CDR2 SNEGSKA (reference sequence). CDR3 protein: CSASSPGQHTQYF. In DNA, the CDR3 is TGCAGTGCTAGTTCTCCGGGACAACACACCCAGTACTTC.

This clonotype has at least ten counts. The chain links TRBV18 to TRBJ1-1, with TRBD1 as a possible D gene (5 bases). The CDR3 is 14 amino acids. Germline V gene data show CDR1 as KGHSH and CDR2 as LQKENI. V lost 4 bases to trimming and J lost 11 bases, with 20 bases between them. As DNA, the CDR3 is TGTGCCAGCTCACGAGGGACCGACGATTCAGGGGCTTTCTTT. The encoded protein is CASSRGTDDSGAFF. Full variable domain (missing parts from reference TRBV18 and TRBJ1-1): NAGVMQNPRHLVRRRGQEARLRCSPMKGHSHVYWYRQLPEEGLKFMVYLQKENIIDESGMPKERFSAEFPKEGPSILRIQQVVRGDSAAYFCASSRGTDDSGAFFGQGTRLTVV.

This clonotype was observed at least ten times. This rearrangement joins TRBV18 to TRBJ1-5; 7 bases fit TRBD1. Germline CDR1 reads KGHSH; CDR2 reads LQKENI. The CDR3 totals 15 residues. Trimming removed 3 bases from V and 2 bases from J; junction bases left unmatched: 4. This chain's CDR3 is CASSPVTGGNQPQHF. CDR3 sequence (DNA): TGTGCCAGCTCACCGGTTACAGGGGGCAATCAGCCCCAGCATTTT.

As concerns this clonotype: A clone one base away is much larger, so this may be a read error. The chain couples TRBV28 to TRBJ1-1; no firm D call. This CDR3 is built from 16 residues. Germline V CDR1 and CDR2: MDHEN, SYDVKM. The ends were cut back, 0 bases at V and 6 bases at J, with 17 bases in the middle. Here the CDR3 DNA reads TGTGCCAGCAGTTTATGGGGGTCTAGGCTCAACGCTGAAGCTTTCTTT. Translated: CASSLWGSRLNAEAFF.

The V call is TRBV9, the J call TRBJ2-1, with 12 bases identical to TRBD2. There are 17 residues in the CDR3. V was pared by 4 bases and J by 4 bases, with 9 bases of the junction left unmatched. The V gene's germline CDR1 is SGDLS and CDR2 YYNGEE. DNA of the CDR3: TGTGCCAGCAGCTTTAGTCTAGCGGGAGGGGTTTACAATGAGCAGTTCTTC. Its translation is CASSFSLAGGVYNEQFF. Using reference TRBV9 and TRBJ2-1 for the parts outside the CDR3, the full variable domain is DSGVTQTPKHLITATGQRVTLRCSPRSGDLSVYWYQQSLDQGLQFLIQYYNGEERAKGNILERFSAQQFPDLHSELNLSSLELGDSALYFCASSFSLAGGVYNEQFFGPGTRLTVL.

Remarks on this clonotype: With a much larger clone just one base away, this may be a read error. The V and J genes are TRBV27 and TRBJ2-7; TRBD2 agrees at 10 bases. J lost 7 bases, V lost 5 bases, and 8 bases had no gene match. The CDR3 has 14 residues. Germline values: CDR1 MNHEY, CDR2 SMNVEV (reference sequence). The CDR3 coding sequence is TGTGCCAGCAGTACCAGCGGGGGGGCCGATGAGCAGTACTTC. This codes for CASSTSGGADEQYF.

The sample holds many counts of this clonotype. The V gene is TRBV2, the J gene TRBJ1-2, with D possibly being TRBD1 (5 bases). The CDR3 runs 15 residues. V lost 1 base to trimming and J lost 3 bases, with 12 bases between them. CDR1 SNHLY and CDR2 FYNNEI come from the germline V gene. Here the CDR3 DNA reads TGTGCCAGCAGTGAAGACGGGAGGGGCCACTATGGCTACACCTTC. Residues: CASSEDGRGHYGYTF. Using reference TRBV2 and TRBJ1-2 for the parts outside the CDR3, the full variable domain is EPEVTQTPSHQVTQMGQEVILRCVPISNHLYFYWYRQILGQKVEFLVSFYNNEISEKSEIFDDQFSVERPDGSNFTLKIRSTKLEDSAMYFCASSEDGRGHYGYTFGSGTRLTVV.

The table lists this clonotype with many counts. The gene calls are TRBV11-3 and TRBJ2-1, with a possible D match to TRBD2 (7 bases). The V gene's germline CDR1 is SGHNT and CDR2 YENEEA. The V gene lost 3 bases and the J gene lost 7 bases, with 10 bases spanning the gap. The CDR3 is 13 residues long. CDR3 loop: CASSFGGPNEQFF. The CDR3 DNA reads TGTGCCAGCAGCTTCGGGGGGCCAAATGAGCAGTTCTTC.